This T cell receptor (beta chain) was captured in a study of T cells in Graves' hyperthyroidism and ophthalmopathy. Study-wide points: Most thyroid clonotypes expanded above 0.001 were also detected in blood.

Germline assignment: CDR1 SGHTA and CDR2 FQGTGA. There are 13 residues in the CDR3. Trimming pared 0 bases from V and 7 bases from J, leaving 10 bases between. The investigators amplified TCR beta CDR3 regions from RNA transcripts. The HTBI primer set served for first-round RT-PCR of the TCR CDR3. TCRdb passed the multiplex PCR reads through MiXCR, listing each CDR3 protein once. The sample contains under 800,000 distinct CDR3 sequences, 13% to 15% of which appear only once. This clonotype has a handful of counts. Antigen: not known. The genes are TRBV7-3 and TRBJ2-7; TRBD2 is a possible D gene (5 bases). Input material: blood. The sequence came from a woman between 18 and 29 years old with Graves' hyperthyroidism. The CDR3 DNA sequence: TGTGCCAGCAGCTTAACCCCTAGCTGGGAGCAGTACTTC. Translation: CASSLTPSWEQYF.